This T cell receptor beta chain was identified in a study of identical twins (dated by TCRdb to the mid-2010s). The study in broad terms: TCR alpha and beta repertoires from monozygotic twins, unrelated adults of various ages and cord blood were deep-sequenced to test whether fetal clonotypes persist. To rule out contamination, the twin experiments were replicated at different times with different library preparation protocols. What the authors observed across the whole study: Invariant T cells such as MAIT and iNKT could partly confound zero-insertion analyses, though diverse VJ usage argued against this for most clonotypes. Excess twin sharing in beta out-of-frame sequences was weaker because fewer shared sequences lowered the signal-to-noise ratio. Abundant cord blood beta clonotypes carried fewer insertions; young adult naive repertoires showed a weaker similar trend, while memory repertoires showed none. In monozygotic twins, out-of-frame TCR alpha sharing was systematically underestimated by recombination models, although the models agreed with sharing between unrelated individuals. Because the same donors could not be followed over many years, conclusions were based on cross-sectional statistical analysis. Compared with coincidental sharing between unrelated individuals, an excess of low generation-probability sequences was observed among out-of-frame TCR alpha sequences shared between twins.

For CDR1 and CDR2, the germline V gene lists LGHNA and YSLEER. V and J are trimmed by 4 bases and 8 bases, and the gene matches miss 11 bases of the junction. From cysteine to phenylalanine, the CDR3 is 17 amino acids long. Just the 51-base CDR3 DNA is kept, in frame starting at base 1. Notes on this clonotype: There is no known antigen for this receptor. Base quality data are lacking; no much larger clone is found one base away.

Library generation was performed with 5' RACE. These reads were obtained on an Illumina HiSeq 2000. A universal primer binding site was added through template switching, and the final cDNA carried a unique molecular identifier so that TCR cDNA molecules could be counted accurately. Specific primers in the conserved constant-segment region were used to synthesize first-strand cDNA for the TCR alpha and beta chains. To control for contamination, every cDNA library was double barcoded, receiving both a SMART-Mk sample barcode and Illumina barcodes. TruSeq adapter sequences, together with Illumina sample barcodes, were added in two successive PCR steps. TCR alpha and beta cDNA libraries were sequenced on the Illumina HiSeq platform with custom primers. Processing in the source paper ran as follows. MiGEC processed the raw reads to extract unique molecular identifiers, while MiXCR was used to determine the CDR3 positions. Recombination models were inferred per individual with the repgenHMM and IGoR tools using an EM algorithm. The analysis of shared clonotypes was done with the tcR package in R, with sharing normalized by the product of cloneset sizes. Out-of-frame nonproductive sequences were analyzed to study raw recombination free of thymic and clonal selection effects. TCRdb redid the processing of the public reads, applying fastp at Q25 and MiXCR, and retained in-frame beta chains. One record per CDR3 amino acid sequence lists the most common genes and DNA. These V and J calls derive from TCRdb rather than the authors' analysis. The sample table contains roughly 700,000 distinct CDR3 sequences; only one count was recorded for under 9% of them. Jointly, the top ten make up 0.75% to 1% of the sample.

All donors were healthy Caucasians. Three pairs of female monozygotic twins, all aged about 18 to 29 years, made up the twin cohort. Peripheral blood mononuclear cells were the source from which RNA for the TCR libraries was isolated. This same sample was also taken into another study, of yellow fever vaccine responses in identical twins. As the second paper documents: The authors reported that the T cell response to vaccination in identical twins appeared partly convergent and partly personalized. In the study, vaccine-responding T cell clones were precisely tracked in identical twins.

The receptor chain draws on TRBV4-3 and TRBJ2-1; a stretch of 13 junction bases matches TRBD2. The TCR comes from a young woman in good health. Sequenced material: PBMCs. Here is the DNA: TGCGCCAGCAGCCGGGGACTAGCGGGATCGGATCGAGATGAGCAGTTCTTC. It encodes CASSRGLAGSDRDEQFF.